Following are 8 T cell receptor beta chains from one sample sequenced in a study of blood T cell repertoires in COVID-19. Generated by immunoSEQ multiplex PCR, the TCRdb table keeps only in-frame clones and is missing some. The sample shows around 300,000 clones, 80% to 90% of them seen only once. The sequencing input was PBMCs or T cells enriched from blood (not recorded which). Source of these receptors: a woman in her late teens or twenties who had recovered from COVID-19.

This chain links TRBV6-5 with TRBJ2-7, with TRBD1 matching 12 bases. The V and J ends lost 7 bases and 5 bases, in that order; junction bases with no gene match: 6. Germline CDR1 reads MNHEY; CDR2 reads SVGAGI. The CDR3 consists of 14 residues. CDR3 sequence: CASTPGTGGDEQYF. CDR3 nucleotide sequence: TGTGCCAGCACCCCCGGGACAGGGGGCGACGAGCAGTACTTC.

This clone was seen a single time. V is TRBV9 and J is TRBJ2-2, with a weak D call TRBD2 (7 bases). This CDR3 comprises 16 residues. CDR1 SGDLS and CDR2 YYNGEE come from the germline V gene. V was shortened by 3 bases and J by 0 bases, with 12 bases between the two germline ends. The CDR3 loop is CASSGQGTTNTGELFF. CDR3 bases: TGTGCCAGCAGCGGCCAGGGGACTACGAACACCGGGGAGCTGTTTTTT.

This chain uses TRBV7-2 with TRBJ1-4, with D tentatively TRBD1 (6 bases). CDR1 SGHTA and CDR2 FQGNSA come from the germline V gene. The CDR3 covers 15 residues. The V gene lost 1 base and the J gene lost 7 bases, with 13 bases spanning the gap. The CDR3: CASSLGLGATEKLFF. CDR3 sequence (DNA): TGTGCCAGCAGCTTAGGCCTGGGGGCGACTGAAAAACTGTTTTTT.

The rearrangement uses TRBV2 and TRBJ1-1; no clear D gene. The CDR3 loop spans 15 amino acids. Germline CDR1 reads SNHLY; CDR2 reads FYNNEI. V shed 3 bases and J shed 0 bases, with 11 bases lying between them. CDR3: CASSDGLLLNTEAFF. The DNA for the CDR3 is TGTGCCAGCAGTGATGGCCTTCTTCTGAACACTGAAGCTTTCTTT.

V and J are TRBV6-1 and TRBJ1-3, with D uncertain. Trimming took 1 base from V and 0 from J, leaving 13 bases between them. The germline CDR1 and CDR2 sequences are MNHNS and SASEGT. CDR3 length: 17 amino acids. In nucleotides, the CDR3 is TGTGCCAGCAGTGAAGTGGCGCGGAGTTACTCTGGAAACACCATATATTTT. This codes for CASSEVARSYSGNTIYF.

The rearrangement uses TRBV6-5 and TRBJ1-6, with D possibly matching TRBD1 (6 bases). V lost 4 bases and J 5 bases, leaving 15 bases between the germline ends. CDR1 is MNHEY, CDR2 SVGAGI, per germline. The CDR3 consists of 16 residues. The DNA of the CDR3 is TGTGCCAGCAGTTTGACCTACAGGGCTAATAATTCACCCCTCCACTTT. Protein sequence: CASSLTYRANNSPLHF.

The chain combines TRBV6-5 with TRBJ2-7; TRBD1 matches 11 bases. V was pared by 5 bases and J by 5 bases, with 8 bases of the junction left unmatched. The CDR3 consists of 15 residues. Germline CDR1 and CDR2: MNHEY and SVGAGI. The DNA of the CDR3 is TGTGCCAGCAGTACCGGGACAGGGGGGGTTGACGAGCAGTACTTC. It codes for CASSTGTGGVDEQYF.

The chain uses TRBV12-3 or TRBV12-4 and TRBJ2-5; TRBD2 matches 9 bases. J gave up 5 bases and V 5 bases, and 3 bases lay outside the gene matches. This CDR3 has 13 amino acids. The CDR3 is CASSGTSRETQYF. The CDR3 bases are TGTGCCAGCAGTGGGACTAGCCGGGAGACCCAGTACTTC.